This section outlines one TCR beta chain sequence together with its context. These data are taken from a study of blood T cell repertoires in COVID-19. As originally analysed: For nucleated cells, counts were estimated from reference gene primer amplification. The table came from immunoSEQ multiplex PCR; TCRdb's copy has only in-frame clones and leaves some out. V, J and clone size are those of that table, while D and trimming were read from the DNA. The repertoire holds fewer than 100,000 clones, with around nine tenths as singletons. Sequencing was done on a sample of peripheral blood. This sequence was found in a man aged 45 to 65 with acute or convalescent COVID-19.

The CDR3 spells CAPGRGFNQPQHF. The DNA for the CDR3 is TGTGCACCAGGAAGGGGGTTCAATCAGCCCCAGCATTTT. The chain joins TRBV30 to TRBJ1-5, with D possibly matching TRBD1 (6 bases). This CDR3 has 13 residues. CDR1 and CDR2 from the germline V gene are GTSNPN and SVGIG (reference sequence).